Below, 27 T cell receptor beta chains from the same sample are listed, as sequenced in a study of blood T cell repertoires in COVID-19. TCRdb keeps only in-frame clones here, not all; method: immunoSEQ multiplex PCR. The data contain approximately 210,000 clones, 90% to 95% of them singletons. The sample taken for sequencing was peripheral blood. The receptors here all came from a man aged 30-40 years with COVID-19, enrolled during active disease.

V gene TRBV6-6 combines with J gene TRBJ1-2; the D is unclear. The ends were cut back, 8 bases at V and 3 bases at J, with 16 bases in the middle. The CDR3 is made up of 14 amino acids. Germline loops: CDR1 MNHNY, CDR2 SVGAGI (reference sequence). The CDR3 DNA sequence: TGTGCCAGCTCATCTCGGGAAGAATACTATGGCTACACCTTC. Translation: CASSSREEYYGYTF.

Only one count was recorded for this clone. The chain couples TRBV27 to TRBJ1-5; D not certain. The CDR3 runs to 15 residues. From germline, CDR1 is MNHEY and CDR2 SMNVEV (reference sequence). V was shortened by 9 bases and J by 4 bases, with 19 bases between the two germline ends. The CDR3 loop is CASPHTESGNQPQHF. In DNA form, the CDR3 reads TGTGCCAGTCCGCACACAGAAAGCGGAAATCAGCCCCAGCATTTT.

The chain couples TRBV27 to TRBJ1-2, with D possibly TRBD1 on 5 matching bases. The CDR3 is made up of 12 amino acids. Germline CDR1 is MNHEY and CDR2 is SMNVEV (reference sequence). V was shortened by 5 bases and J by 4 bases, with 8 bases between the two germline ends. The CDR3 DNA follows: TGTGCCAGCAGTCCCGACAGCTATGGCTACACCTTC. Amino acids: CASSPDSYGYTF.

The genes are TRBV9 and TRBJ2-2; 11 bases line up with TRBD1. The CDR3 loop spans 15 amino acids. Germline V gives CDR1 SGDLS, CDR2 YYNGEE. V lost 7 bases, J lost 8 bases, and 10 bases stayed unmatched. The CDR3 DNA sequence: TGTGCCAGCGACCCCGGGACAGGGGGATGGGGGGAGCTGTTTTTT. This translates into CASDPGTGGWGELFF.

The chain couples TRBV10-3 to TRBJ1-6; D gene unclear. V was clipped by 4 bases and J by 12 bases, with 13 bases between them. CDR3 length: 13 amino acids. Germline V gives CDR1 ENHRY, CDR2 SYGVKD. The CDR3: CAISATQPEPLHF. CDR3 DNA sequence: TGTGCCATCAGTGCGACACAGCCAGAACCCCTCCACTTT.

CDR3 amino acids: CASKGRLAGGGETQYF. The CDR3 region has the DNA TGTGCCAGCAAGGGTCGTCTAGCGGGGGGAGGGGAGACCCAGTACTTC. The chain links TRBV3-1 (or the pseudogene TRBV3-2) to TRBJ2-5, with 11 bases identical to TRBD2. The CDR3 covers 16 residues. Germline V gene data show CDR1 as LGHDT and CDR2 as YNNKEL (reference sequence). Trimming at V came to 7 bases and at J to 5 bases, leaving 12 bases not matched to a gene.

V gene TRBV30 combines with J gene TRBJ2-7; no firm D call. Germline assignment: CDR1 GTSNPN and CDR2 SVGIG (reference sequence). This CDR3 region has 11 residues. The ends were cut back, 0 bases at V and 9 bases at J, with 9 bases in the middle. CDR3 sequence (DNA): TGTGCCTGGAGTGTGTCCCCCATGCAGTACTTC. Encoded protein: CAWSVSPMQYF.

This rearrangement joins TRBV27 to TRBJ2-2, with D perhaps matching TRBD1 (7 bases). Germline V gene lookup returns CDR1 MNHEY and CDR2 SMNVEV (reference sequence). V shed 11 bases and J shed 1 base, with 11 bases lying between them. The CDR3 has 13 amino acids. The CDR3 DNA follows: TGTGCCGCGGGGACAGTGAACACCGGGGAGCTGTTTTTT. Amino acid sequence: CAAGTVNTGELFF.

CDR3 nucleotides: TGTGCCAGCAGCTTCGACAGGGGGTATTCTACTAACTATGGCTACACCTTC. Its protein product is CASSFDRGYSTNYGYTF. This chain uses TRBV7-9 with TRBJ1-2; 9 nucleotides agree with TRBD1. V dropped 3 bases and J dropped 0; count of bases not matched to a gene: 8. Germline CDR1 is SEHNR and CDR2 is FQNEAQ (reference sequence). CDR3 size: 17 residues. The full variable domain, rest sourced from reference TRBV7-9 and TRBJ1-2, is DTGVSQNPRHKITKRGQNVTFRCDPISEHNRLYWYRQTLGQGPEFLTYFQNEAQLEKSRLLSDRFSAERPKGSFSTLEIQRTEQGDSAMYLCASSFDRGYSTNYGYTFGSGTRLTVV.

CDR3 DNA: TGCGCCAGCAGCGACCGGACAGCGCTCTACGAGCAGTACTTC. Its protein product is CASSDRTALYEQYF. The chain joins TRBV5-1 to TRBJ2-7; D is possibly TRBD1 (6 bases). The CDR3 extends over 14 amino acids. V dropped 4 bases and J dropped 3 bases, with 14 bases sitting between them. CDR1 SGHRS and CDR2 YFSETQ come from the germline V gene.

V usage is TRBV9 and J usage is TRBJ2-5; 9 bases fit TRBD2. The V and J ends lost 3 bases and 5 bases, in that order; junction bases with no gene match: 17. The germline V gene has CDR1 SGDLS and CDR2 YYNGEE. The CDR3 runs 18 residues. This chain's CDR3 is CASSALSGGGGVRETQYF. The CDR3, as DNA: TGTGCCAGCAGCGCACTATCGGGTGGCGGGGGGGTGCGGGAGACCCAGTACTTC.

This chain links TRBV6-5 with TRBJ1-4; TRBD1 matches at 7 bases. Trimming at V came to 8 bases and at J to 0 bases, leaving 3 bases not matched to a gene. The CDR3 has 14 residues. The V gene's germline CDR1 is MNHEY and CDR2 SVGAGI. The CDR3: CASCDRATNEKLFF. The CDR3 DNA sequence: TGTGCCAGCTGCGACAGGGCAACTAATGAAAAACTGTTTTTT.

This rearrangement joins TRBV2 to TRBJ2-5; 9 nucleotides match TRBD1. With 7 bases clipped from V and 7 bases from J, the junction kept 10 bases outside the gene matches. The CDR3 is 14 amino acids. The germline gives CDR1 SNHLY, CDR2 FYNNEI. The CDR3 loop reads CASTLDRGYGTQYF. The CDR3 nucleotides read TGTGCCAGCACCTTGGACAGGGGTTATGGGACCCAGTACTTC.

This clone was observed a single time. J is TRBJ1-5 and V is TRBV7-2; TRBD1 matches 9 bases. V dropped 5 bases and J dropped 5; count of bases not matched to a gene: 4. Germline-derived CDR1 and CDR2 are SGHTA and FQGNSA. CDR3 length: 14 residues. CDR3 protein: CASSERTGDQPQHF. CDR3 coding DNA: TGTGCCAGCAGCGAACGGACAGGGGATCAGCCCCAGCATTTT.

The chain couples TRBV5-1 to TRBJ1-1; the D is unclear. Germline V gene sequence: CDR1 SGHRS, CDR2 YFSETQ. V was shortened by 4 bases and J by 1 base, with 14 bases between the two germline ends. The CDR3 sequence is 15 residues long. The CDR3 nucleotides read TGCGCCAGCAGCGTCGCGTTGGAGAGGAACACTGAAGCTTTCTTT. Amino acid sequence: CASSVALERNTEAFF.

The J gene is TRBJ2-3, the V gene TRBV30; 11 bases match TRBD2. The CDR3 spans 16 residues. Germline loops: CDR1 GTSNPN, CDR2 SVGIG (reference sequence). J was trimmed by 4 bases and V by 4 bases; bases with no gene match: 10. The CDR3 spells CAWTIPSGGNADTQYF. CDR3 nucleotides: TGTGCCTGGACTATACCTAGCGGGGGGAACGCAGATACGCAGTATTTT. The whole variable domain, remainder taken from reference TRBV30 and TRBJ2-3, is SQTIHQWPATLVQPVGSPLSLECTVEGTSNPNLYWYRQAAGRGLQLLFYSVGIGQISSEVPQNLSASRPQDRQFILSSKKLLLSDSGFYLCAWTIPSGGNADTQYFGPGTRLTVL.

This rearrangement joins TRBV29-1 to TRBJ1-3; 7 positions agree with TRBD1. Germline V gene lookup returns CDR1 SQVTM and CDR2 ANQGSEA. The CDR3 has 15 residues. The V and J ends lost 2 bases and 4 bases, in that order; junction bases with no gene match: 8. This CDR3 reads CSVEWGQSGGNTIYF. As DNA, the CDR3 is TGCAGCGTTGAATGGGGACAGTCCGGAGGAAACACCATATATTTT. Looking up the rest from reference TRBV29-1 and TRBJ1-3 gives the full variable domain: SAVISQKPSRDICQRGTSLTIQCQVDSQVTMMFWYRQQPGQSLTLIATANQGSEATYESGFVIDKFPISRPNLTFSTLTVSNMSPEDSSIYLCSVEWGQSGGNTIYFGEGSWLTVV.

The chain has TRBV9 and TRBJ1-3; no clear D gene. This CDR3 has 14 residues. Germline loops: CDR1 SGDLS, CDR2 YYNGEE. The V and J ends lost 4 bases and 0 bases respectively, with 8 bases between them. The CDR3 spells CASSTQDSGNTIYF. CDR3 bases: TGTGCCAGCAGCACGCAGGACTCTGGAAACACCATATATTTT.

The rearrangement uses TRBV9 and TRBJ1-3; tentative D call: TRBD1 (5 bases). Germline V lookup: CDR1 SGDLS, CDR2 YYNGEE. V was cut by 3 bases and J by 0 bases, with 10 bases left in between. CDR3 length: 15 residues. The CDR3 coding sequence is TGTGCCAGCAGCGCTTCAGGGCTCTCTGGAAACACCATATATTTT. Amino acids: CASSASGLSGNTIYF.

Here the CDR3 reads CASSERTRYSPLHF. CDR3 nucleotide sequence: TGTGCCAGCAGTGAAAGGACAAGGTATTCACCCCTCCACTTT. The chain couples TRBV2 to TRBJ1-6; a possible D gene is TRBD1 (5 bases). The ends were cut back, 2 bases at V and 8 bases at J, with 10 bases in the middle. Germline V lookup: CDR1 SNHLY, CDR2 FYNNEI. The CDR3 has 14 amino acids.

This chain uses TRBV6-5 with TRBJ1-5; D is undetermined. The CDR3 has 13 amino acids. Germline lookup yields CDR1 MNHEY and CDR2 SVGAGI. Trimming cost V 6 bases and J 0 bases, with 6 bases left between them. The CDR3 nucleotides are TGTGCCAGCAGACCCTATAGCAATCAGCCCCAGCATTTT. This translates into CASRPYSNQPQHF.

The rearrangement links TRBV11-2 to TRBJ2-1; 10 bases are a match to TRBD2. V shed 1 base and J 8 bases; nucleotides not matched to a gene: 5. CDR3 size: 15 residues. Germline CDR1 and CDR2: SGHAT and FQNNGV. The CDR3 region is CASSLVGSGGYEQFF. The CDR3 DNA follows: TGTGCCAGCAGCTTAGTGGGTAGCGGGGGGTATGAGCAGTTCTTC.

The chain combines TRBV6-5 with TRBJ2-7; D is perhaps TRBD2 (5 bases). This CDR3 has 15 residues. The germline V gene has CDR1 MNHEY and CDR2 SVGAGI. The germline V and J ends were trimmed by 6 bases and 2 bases, with 17 bases remaining between them. The CDR3 is CASSSDGENTYEQYF. CDR3 bases: TGTGCCAGCAGCTCTGACGGGGAGAATACCTACGAGCAGTACTTC.

The chain carries TRBV7-9 and TRBJ1-2; D might be TRBD1 (6 bases). V was pared by 3 bases and J by 3 bases, with 11 bases between. This CDR3 contains 14 residues. Germline values: CDR1 SEHNR, CDR2 FQNEAQ (reference sequence). CDR3: CASSLVPGDYGYTF. CDR3 sequence (DNA): TGTGCCAGCAGCTTGGTCCCAGGGGACTATGGCTACACCTTC.

This clone was recorded only once. The V call is TRBV20-1, the J call TRBJ1-2, with D perhaps matching TRBD1 (6 bases). Germline CDR1 and CDR2: DFQATT and SNEGSKA (reference sequence). V lost 7 bases, J lost 3 bases, and 9 bases lay in between. This CDR3 is built from 11 residues. CDR3 DNA: TGCAGTGTATACAGGGACTATGGCTACACCTTC. This codes for CSVYRDYGYTF.

CDR3 coding DNA: TGTGCCAGCAGTCCAAGGACAGGGATAGGGAATTCACCCCTCCACTTT. It codes for CASSPRTGIGNSPLHF. The V call is TRBV27, the J call TRBJ1-6; 8 positions agree with TRBD1. The CDR3 has 16 residues. Germline CDR1 MNHEY, CDR2 SMNVEV (reference sequence). Unmatched junction bases numbered 10, after V lost 5 bases and J lost 7 bases.

The chain joins TRBV14 to TRBJ2-5; D is unresolved. This CDR3 contains 16 residues. Trimming left V 4 bases short and J 2 bases short, with 17 bases between. The germline V gene has CDR1 SGHDN and CDR2 FVKESK. The CDR3 DNA follows: TGTGCCAGCAGCCCATGGAGCCTTCGTAGGCAAGAGACCCAGTACTTC. It codes for CASSPWSLRRQETQYF. The full variable domain, its missing parts supplied by reference TRBV14 and TRBJ2-5, is EAGVTQFPSHSVIEKGQTVTLRCDPISGHDNLYWYRRVMGKEIKFLLHFVKESKQDESGMPNNRFLAERTGGTYSTLKVQPAELEDSGVYFCASSPWSLRRQETQYFGPGTRLLVL.